This entry lists 21 T cell receptor beta chains sequenced from one sample in a study of cytomegalovirus exposure and HLA in healthy donors. This PCR relied on a set of 60 Vbeta primers and 13 Jbeta primers. TCRdb's copy holds only in-frame clones and misses some; the assay was immunoSEQ multiplex PCR. Of 90,000 or so clones in the sample, around 77% were seen once. The sample consisted of PBMCs. These receptors all stem from a boy between 10 and 17 years old in good health and CMV-seronegative.

The chain uses TRBV5-4 and TRBJ2-1; 11 bases are a match to TRBD1. The V gene end was trimmed by 3 bases and the J gene end by 1 base; junction bases not matched to a gene: 12. This CDR3 has 19 residues. Germline V gene lookup returns CDR1 SGHNT and CDR2 YYREEE (reference sequence). CDR3 protein: CASSWLGQGDIRSYNEQFF. The CDR3 region has the DNA TGTGCCAGCAGCTGGCTGGGACAGGGGGACATTAGGTCCTACAATGAGCAGTTCTTC.

This rearrangement joins TRBV5-6 to TRBJ2-7; 11 bases are shared with TRBD2. The trim removed 0 bases at V and 3 bases at J, leaving 11 bases unmatched. Germline V gene sequence: CDR1 SGHDT, CDR2 YYEEEE. This CDR3 region has 18 residues. The CDR3 coding sequence is TGTGCCAGCAGCTTGGCGATAGGGCTTACTAGCGGGAGCTACGAGCAGTACTTC. Its translation is CASSLAIGLTSGSYEQYF.

This clone has only one observation. The chain has TRBV6-6 and TRBJ2-5; 7 bases line up with TRBD1. CDR3 length: 15 amino acids. The V gene's germline CDR1 is MNHNY and CDR2 SVGAGI (reference sequence). Trimming at V came to 5 bases and at J to 2 bases, leaving 8 bases not matched to a gene. The CDR3 loop reads CASSRNRGRQETQYF. The CDR3 coding sequence is TGTGCCAGCAGTCGTAACAGGGGCCGTCAAGAGACCCAGTACTTC.

The chain combines TRBV6-5 with TRBJ2-7; TRBD1 aligns across 7 bases. The junction had 3 bases not matched to a gene; V was cut back by 2 bases and J by 2 bases. Germline CDR1 and CDR2: MNHEY and SVGAGI. CDR3 length: 14 residues. CDR3 DNA sequence: TGTGCCAGCAGTTACCGGGACAGACCCTACGAGCAGTACTTC. Translating gives CASSYRDRPYEQYF.

This sequence joins TRBV4-3 and TRBJ2-1, with D possibly being TRBD2 (6 bases). Germline-derived CDR1 and CDR2 are LGHNA and YSLEER. V dropped 0 bases and J dropped 4 bases, with 16 bases sitting between them. The CDR3 is made up of 17 amino acids. The CDR3 DNA reads as TGCGCCAGCAGCCAAGATAAAGGGCTAGCGTTTTACAATGAGCAGTTCTTC. It encodes CASSQDKGLAFYNEQFF.

This chain uses TRBV7-9 with TRBJ1-2, with D possibly TRBD1 on 5 matching bases. V was pared by 4 bases and J by 4 bases, with 10 bases between. CDR1 and CDR2 (germline): SEHNR, FQNEAQ (reference sequence). The CDR3 contains 13 residues. CDR3 sequence (DNA): TGTGCCAGCAGCTACGGGGGAATCTATGGCTACACCTTC. Protein product: CASSYGGIYGYTF.

The V and J genes are TRBV28 and TRBJ1-2; TRBD1 aligns across 7 bases. Germline V gene lookup returns CDR1 MDHEN and CDR2 SYDVKM. Trimming took 4 bases from V and 4 from J; bases not matched to a gene: 6. This CDR3 region has 14 residues. For the CDR3, the DNA is TGTGCCAGCAGTTCGACAGGGACGAGCTATGGCTACACCTTC. Its translation is CASSSTGTSYGYTF.

This chain joins TRBV9 and TRBJ2-3, with D possibly being TRBD1 (6 bases). Germline CDR1 is SGDLS and CDR2 is YYNGEE. Trimming removed 0 bases from V and 5 bases from J, with 13 bases in between. The CDR3 extends over 15 amino acids. The CDR3 sequence: CASSVGDTGGDTQYF. The CDR3 DNA sequence: TGTGCCAGCAGCGTAGGGGACACCGGTGGAGATACGCAGTATTTT. Complete variable domain (other parts from reference TRBV9 and TRBJ2-3): DSGVTQTPKHLITATGQRVTLRCSPRSGDLSVYWYQQSLDQGLQFLIQYYNGEERAKGNILERFSAQQFPDLHSELNLSSLELGDSALYFCASSVGDTGGDTQYFGPGTRLTVL.

The chain employs TRBV4-3 and TRBJ2-2, with no clear D. In germline, CDR1 is LGHNA, CDR2 YSLEER. V was clipped by 0 bases and J by 1 base, with 9 bases between them. The CDR3 runs 16 residues. The CDR3 DNA reads as TGCGCCAGCAGCCAAGATTCTGGCGGGAACACCGGGGAGCTGTTTTTT. This translates into CASSQDSGGNTGELFF.

The V call is TRBV19, the J call TRBJ1-1; D gene uncertain. V shed 5 bases and J shed 5 bases, with 12 bases lying between them. CDR3 size: 13 residues. The germline gives CDR1 LNHDA, CDR2 SQIVND (reference sequence). The CDR3, as DNA: TGTGCCAGTAGTTTCGAGGGTGTTACTGAAGCTTTCTTT. As protein: CASSFEGVTEAFF.

This clone was seen just once. The J gene is TRBJ1-5, the V gene TRBV6-4, with D perhaps TRBD1 (5 bases). The CDR3 extends over 16 amino acids. The germline V gene has CDR1 MRHNA and CDR2 SNTAGT. With 3 bases removed from V and 7 bases from J, the gap between germline ends came to 19 bases. This chain's CDR3 is CASSEVRRGRRQPQHF. CDR3 bases: TGTGCCAGCAGTGAAGTCAGGCGGGGGAGAAGACAGCCCCAGCATTTT.

The gene calls are TRBV29-1 and TRBJ1-1, with D possibly TRBD1 on 5 matching bases. Germline CDR1 and CDR2: SQVTM and ANQGSEA. The CDR3 extends over 13 amino acids. V lost 1 base and J lost 4, with 10 bases in between. The CDR3 DNA reads as TGCAGCGTTGAAGTCCTGGGGCCCACTGAAGCTTTCTTT. It yields the protein CSVEVLGPTEAFF.

The chain joins TRBV9 to TRBJ1-2; 10 bases agree with TRBD1. V lost 9 bases and J lost 8; bases outside the gene matches: 7. The CDR3 is made up of 12 amino acids. Germline CDR1 and CDR2: SGDLS and YYNGEE. The CDR3 DNA is TGTGCCACGTACGACAGGGGGCGAGGCTACACCTTC. As protein: CATYDRGRGYTF. The complete variable domain, with remaining parts taken from reference TRBV9 and TRBJ1-2, reads DSGVTQTPKHLITATGQRVTLRCSPRSGDLSVYWYQQSLDQGLQFLIQYYNGEERAKGNILERFSAQQFPDLHSELNLSSLELGDSALYFCATYDRGRGYTFGSGTRLTVV.

This chain links TRBV28 with TRBJ1-1; TRBD1 is a possible D gene (6 bases). The CDR3 runs 15 residues. From germline, CDR1 is MDHEN and CDR2 SYDVKM. V gave up 5 bases and J gave up 4 bases, with 17 bases separating them. This chain's CDR3 is CASSPRGARGTEAFF. The CDR3, as DNA: TGTGCCAGCAGTCCCCGGGGGGCCCGAGGCACTGAAGCTTTCTTT.

This rearrangement joins TRBV7-2 to TRBJ2-7, with D possibly TRBD1 on 7 matching bases. Germline V CDR1 and CDR2: SGHTA, FQGNSA. The CDR3 consists of 16 residues. Between the trimmed V and J ends, which lost 1 base and 0 bases, there was a span of 13 bases. The CDR3 sequence: CASSLGRGQSSYEQYF. CDR3 nucleotides: TGTGCCAGCAGCTTAGGGAGGGGGCAAAGCTCCTACGAGCAGTACTTC.

This rearrangement joins TRBV5-1 to TRBJ2-7; D is possibly TRBD2 (5 bases). Trimming shortened V by 3 bases and J by 4 bases, and 11 bases separated the two germline ends. In germline, CDR1 is SGHRS, CDR2 YFSETQ. The CDR3 sequence is 13 residues long. This CDR3 is CASSSTTTYEQYF. CDR3 DNA: TGCGCCAGCAGCTCGACTACCACTTACGAGCAGTACTTC.

This clone has more than one count but fewer than ten. This chain joins TRBV19 and TRBJ2-1; D uncertain. This CDR3 contains 15 residues. Trimming pared 1 base from V and 4 bases from J, leaving 11 bases between. Germline V gene sequence: CDR1 LNHDA, CDR2 SQIVND (reference sequence). Here the CDR3 reads CASSIGVSLYNEQFF. CDR3 in DNA: TGTGCCAGTAGTATAGGGGTTAGCCTTTACAATGAGCAGTTCTTC.

In this sample, this clone turned up a few times. This rearrangement joins TRBV7-9 to TRBJ1-2, with TRBD1 identical over 8 bases. Per germline, CDR1 SEHNR and CDR2 FQNEAQ (reference sequence). CDR3 length equals 15 residues. Trimming took 10 bases from V and 9 from J; bases not matched to a gene: 19. Here the CDR3 reads CATIPQGATTRSYTF. DNA for the CDR3: TGTGCCACCATTCCTCAGGGGGCGACAACTCGAAGCTACACCTTC.

This chain uses TRBV25-1 with TRBJ2-1; TRBD1 is a possible D gene (6 bases). Between the trimmed V and J ends, which lost 9 bases and 9 bases, there was a span of 24 bases. Per the germline V gene, CDR1 is MGHDK and CDR2 is SYGVNS. The CDR3 loop spans 15 amino acids. Here the CDR3 reads CASATGTRHGPEQFF. Written as DNA, the CDR3 is TGTGCCAGTGCTACAGGGACCAGGCATGGTCCTGAGCAGTTCTTC.

The V call is TRBV7-9, the J call TRBJ1-1, with 7 nucleotides matching TRBD1. This CDR3 comprises 15 residues. V shed 5 bases and J 4 bases; nucleotides not matched to a gene: 10. In germline, CDR1 is SEHNR, CDR2 FQNEAQ (reference sequence). CDR3 nucleotide sequence: TGTGCCAGCAGCGTACCGGGACAGAGGCCCACTGAAGCTTTCTTT. This sequence encodes CASSVPGQRPTEAFF.

On this clone: One junction end does not reproduce the germline sequence, and a read error may be involved. CDR3 amino acids: CSASGGAPDF. The CDR3 nucleotides read TGCAGTGCTAGTGGGGGGGCACCAGATTTT. The chain carries TRBV20-1 and TRBJ2-3; tentative D call: TRBD2 (7 bases). The CDR3 extends over 10 amino acids. The germline V gene encodes CDR1 DFQATT and CDR2 SNEGSKA (reference sequence).